The 27 T cell receptor beta chains below all came from one sample that was sequenced in a study of blood T cell repertoires in COVID-19. Produced via immunoSEQ multiplex PCR; TCRdb's table is partial and in-frame only. The profile shows some 250,000 clones, around 84% of them singletons. The sequencing input was peripheral blood. Receptors were obtained from a woman between 18 and 30 years old with acute or convalescent COVID-19.

This clone showed up many times. V and J are TRBV11-2 and TRBJ1-6, with D perhaps matching TRBD1 (6 bases). V was clipped by 4 bases and J by 7 bases, with 14 bases between them. The CDR3 has 15 residues. Germline V gene sequence: CDR1 SGHAT, CDR2 FQNNGV. The CDR3 DNA follows: TGTGCCAGCAGCTCCAGACAGGCATCAAATTCACCCCTCCACTTT. As protein: CASSSRQASNSPLHF.

The J gene is TRBJ2-2, the V gene TRBV10-3, with 11 bases fitting TRBD2. V dropped 0 bases and J dropped 1; count of bases not matched to a gene: 4. Germline lookup yields CDR1 ENHRY and CDR2 SYGVKD. CDR3 length: 18 residues. The CDR3 nucleotides read TGTGCCATCAGTGAGTCGAGGGGACTAGCGGAGAACACCGGGGAGCTGTTTTTT. Translating it yields CAISESRGLAENTGELFF.

V gene TRBV6-2 or TRBV6-3 combines with J gene TRBJ2-3; D may be TRBD1 (6 bases). The CDR3 covers 16 residues. In germline, CDR1 is MNHEY, CDR2 SVGEGT. The V end lost 5 bases, the J end lost 2 bases, and 17 bases lay between the germline ends. The CDR3 here is CASSNGQMVATDTQYF. DNA of the CDR3: TGTGCCAGCAGTAACGGACAGATGGTAGCCACAGATACGCAGTATTTT.

The table lists this clone with a count of one. This chain links TRBV2 with TRBJ2-1; D might be TRBD1 (5 bases). The CDR3 covers 16 residues. V was cut by 2 bases and J by 2 bases, with 13 bases left in between. Germline V CDR1 and CDR2: SNHLY, FYNNEI. The CDR3 is CASSETRQFPYNEQFF. For the CDR3, the DNA is TGTGCCAGCAGTGAAACCCGACAGTTCCCCTACAATGAGCAGTTCTTC.

The CDR3 sequence: CASSLIAGASNYGYTF. For the CDR3, the DNA is TGTGCCAGCAGTTTAATTGCCGGAGCATCAAACTATGGCTACACCTTC. The rearrangement joins TRBV28 to TRBJ1-2; unclear D gene. The CDR3 has 16 amino acids. V dropped 2 bases and J dropped 2 bases, with 15 bases sitting between them. Germline assignment: CDR1 MDHEN and CDR2 SYDVKM.

This clone was observed once. J is TRBJ2-1 and V is TRBV28, with 11 nucleotides matching TRBD2. CDR1 and CDR2 from the germline V gene are MDHEN and SYDVKM. CDR3 length equals 15 residues. With 6 bases clipped from V and 8 bases from J, the junction kept 9 bases outside the gene matches. CDR3 protein: CASRFSGRAIDEQFF. DNA for the CDR3: TGTGCCAGCAGATTTAGCGGGAGGGCAATCGATGAGCAGTTCTTC.

The rearrangement links TRBV27 to TRBJ2-7, with no clear D. The CDR3 is made up of 13 amino acids. Deletions cut 6 bases from V and 2 bases from J, with 11 bases between. Germline V gene lookup returns CDR1 MNHEY and CDR2 SMNVEV (reference sequence). The CDR3 loop is CASRTHATYEQYF. In DNA form, the CDR3 reads TGTGCCAGCAGGACACATGCAACCTACGAGCAGTACTTC.

This clone showed up just once. The J gene is TRBJ2-1, the V gene TRBV18, with 15 bases that match TRBD2. This CDR3 spans 17 amino acids. The V gene end was trimmed by 6 bases and the J gene end by 7 bases; junction bases not matched to a gene: 10. Per the germline V gene, CDR1 is KGHSH and CDR2 is LQKENI. This chain's CDR3 is CASSPGTSGRNINEQFF. Written as DNA, the CDR3 is TGTGCCAGCTCCCCCGGGACTAGCGGGAGGAACATTAATGAGCAGTTCTTC.

The J gene is TRBJ2-1, the V gene TRBV5-1, with 9 bases lining up with TRBD2. The CDR3 runs 13 residues. V lost 7 bases and J lost 8; bases outside the gene matches: 7. Germline CDR1 SGHRS, CDR2 YFSETQ. The CDR3 is CASGREGKYEQFF. The CDR3 DNA is TGCGCCAGCGGGCGGGAGGGGAAATATGAGCAGTTCTTC.

The genes are TRBV5-6 and TRBJ1-5; no clear D. The CDR3 sequence is 15 residues long. V lost 1 base and J 1 base, leaving 9 bases between the germline ends. The germline CDR1 and CDR2 sequences are SGHDT and YYEEEE. In nucleotides, the CDR3 is TGTGCCAGCAGCTTGATGCGGAGAAGCAATCAGCCCCAGCATTTT. Amino acids: CASSLMRRSNQPQHF.

This chain joins TRBV4-3 and TRBJ2-1; 8 bases are a match to TRBD2. The CDR3 consists of 16 residues. The ends lost 0 bases at V and 9 bases at J; junction bases unmatched: 10. Looked up from germline, CDR1 is LGHNA and CDR2 is YSLEER. In DNA form, the CDR3 reads TGCGCCAGCAGCCAAGACGGAAGCGGGAGAGGGGTTGAGCAGTTCTTC. Its protein is CASSQDGSGRGVEQFF.

In this sample, this clone turned up a few times. V and J are TRBV27 and TRBJ2-7; D is undetermined. The CDR3 length is 14 residues. Germline V gene sequence: CDR1 MNHEY, CDR2 SMNVEV (reference sequence). Trimming removed 2 bases from V and 3 bases from J, with 11 bases in between. CDR3 DNA sequence: TGTGCCAGCAGTTTAGCATCTACCGACTACGAGCAGTACTTC. This sequence encodes CASSLASTDYEQYF.

CDR3 nucleotides: TGTGCCAGCAGCTTATCCGGGGGTTTGGTGACCGGGGAGCTGTTTTTT. It yields the protein CASSLSGGLVTGELFF. This chain connects TRBV7-8 to TRBJ2-2; D possibly corresponds to TRBD2 (6 bases). V was cut by 2 bases and J by 5 bases, with 15 bases left in between. Germline-derived CDR1 and CDR2 are SGHVS and FQNEAQ. CDR3 length equals 16 residues. Supplemented by reference TRBV7-8 and TRBJ2-2, the full variable domain reads GAGVSQSPRYKVAKRGQDVALRCDPISGHVSLFWYQQALGQGPEFLTYFQNEAQLDKSGLPSDRFFAERPEGSVSTLKIQRTQQEDSAVYLCASSLSGGLVTGELFFGEGSRLTVL.

V usage is TRBV5-1 and J usage is TRBJ1-1; D not certain. There are 13 residues in the CDR3. Germline CDR1 reads SGHRS; CDR2 reads YFSETQ. V was clipped by 1 base and J by 1 base, with 5 bases between them. In DNA form, the CDR3 reads TGCGCCAGCAGCTTGAGCCCGAACACTGAAGCTTTCTTT. Translating gives CASSLSPNTEAFF.

The CDR3 nucleotides read TGTGCCTGGGAACAGGGGGCGGACTATGGCTACACCTTC. Its translation: CAWEQGADYGYTF. The chain has TRBV30 and TRBJ1-2, with TRBD1 matching over 9 bases. The V gene end was trimmed by 5 bases and the J gene end by 3 bases; junction bases not matched to a gene: 4. In germline, CDR1 is GTSNPN, CDR2 SVGIG (reference sequence). This CDR3 contains 13 residues.

This chain connects TRBV27 to TRBJ2-1; the match to TRBD2 covers 7 bases. The V gene end was trimmed by 3 bases and the J gene end by 6 bases; junction bases not matched to a gene: 14. CDR1 is MNHEY and CDR2 is SMNVEV in the germline V gene (reference sequence). The CDR3 spans 17 residues. Here the CDR3 reads CASSLALAVPTANEQFF. CDR3 DNA: TGTGCCAGCAGTTTGGCCCTAGCGGTCCCTACGGCCAATGAGCAGTTCTTC.

The chain links TRBV11-2 to TRBJ2-1, with 12 bases that match TRBD2. This CDR3 comprises 15 residues. V was pared by 5 bases and J by 7 bases, with 6 bases of the junction left unmatched. Looked up from germline, CDR1 is SGHAT and CDR2 is FQNNGV. The CDR3 sequence: CASSPRTSGINEQFF. The CDR3 DNA is TGTGCCAGCAGCCCGAGGACTAGCGGGATTAATGAGCAGTTCTTC. The full variable domain, in which reference TRBV11-2 and TRBJ2-1 provide the parts outside the CDR3, is EAGVAQSPRYKIIEKRQSVAFWCNPISGHATLYWYQQILGQGPKLLIQFQNNGVVDDSQLPKDRFSAERLKGVDSTLKIQPAKLEDSAVYLCASSPRTSGINEQFFGPGTRLTVL.

This chain links TRBV28 with TRBJ2-1; D perhaps matches TRBD2 (5 bases). The CDR3 sequence is 15 residues long. Deletions cut 5 bases from V and 6 bases from J, with 17 bases between. From germline, CDR1 is MDHEN and CDR2 SYDVKM. The CDR3 region has the DNA TGTGCCAGCAGTCCACTAGTTCCTGGTGCCAATGAGCAGTTCTTC. Residues: CASSPLVPGANEQFF.

The CDR3 DNA reads TGTGCCAGCAGTGAATTAGGGGCGGGAGGCGAGACCCAGTACTTC. Residues: CASSELGAGGETQYF. This rearrangement joins TRBV6-1 to TRBJ2-5; 8 nucleotides match TRBD2. CDR3 size: 15 residues. Germline V gives CDR1 MNHNS, CDR2 SASEGT. The J segment lost 5 bases and the V segment lost 2 bases, leaving 7 bases of the junction unmatched.

This sequence joins TRBV9 and TRBJ1-3, with D possibly TRBD1 on 5 matching bases. Germline loops: CDR1 SGDLS, CDR2 YYNGEE. The CDR3 length is 15 residues. V was pared by 0 bases and J by 4 bases, with 11 bases between. CDR3 amino acids: CASSVEAGRGNTIYF. The CDR3, as DNA: TGTGCCAGCAGCGTAGAGGCAGGGCGCGGAAACACCATATATTTT.

This chain links TRBV9 with TRBJ2-1; D is perhaps TRBD2 (5 bases). V shed 4 bases and J shed 8 bases, with 16 bases lying between them. The CDR3 spans 14 residues. CDR1 and CDR2 (germline): SGDLS, YYNGEE. This CDR3 reads CASSSDSPGDEQFF. The CDR3 nucleotides are TGTGCCAGCAGCTCGGACTCCCCCGGGGATGAGCAGTTCTTC.

This chain uses TRBV7-2 with TRBJ2-1, with D possibly being TRBD1 (7 bases). CDR1 is SGHTA and CDR2 is FQGNSA in the germline V gene. Trimming left V 0 bases short and J 2 bases short, with 17 bases between. The CDR3 extends over 18 amino acids. The CDR3 region is CASSLAARGEFTYNEQFF. The CDR3 coding sequence is TGTGCCAGCAGCTTAGCCGCCAGGGGGGAGTTTACCTACAATGAGCAGTTCTTC.

This sequence joins TRBV9 and TRBJ2-1, with 13 bases lining up with TRBD2. V shed 7 bases, J shed 9 bases, and the junction held 10 bases outside the gene matches. Germline assignment: CDR1 SGDLS and CDR2 YYNGEE. The CDR3 contains 15 residues. CDR3 nucleotides: TGTGCCAGCGGCGGGACTAGCGGGATTTCGGCTGAGCAGTTCTTC. Translating gives CASGGTSGISAEQFF. Variable domain in full (rest from reference TRBV9 and TRBJ2-1): DSGVTQTPKHLITATGQRVTLRCSPRSGDLSVYWYQQSLDQGLQFLIQYYNGEERAKGNILERFSAQQFPDLHSELNLSSLELGDSALYFCASGGTSGISAEQFFGPGTRLTVL.

This clone was observed a handful of times. The rearrangement joins TRBV4-3 to TRBJ1-6; D gene uncertain. CDR3 length: 13 amino acids. V lost 0 bases and J lost 11, with 8 bases in between. CDR1 LGHNA and CDR2 YSLEER come from the germline V gene. The CDR3 nucleotides read TGCGCCAGCAGCCAAGAGTCCCGTACACCCCTCCACTTT. It codes for CASSQESRTPLHF.

V and J are TRBV6-6 and TRBJ2-1, with 12 nucleotides matching TRBD2. The CDR3 is made up of 15 amino acids. Per the germline V gene, CDR1 is MNHNY and CDR2 is SVGAGI (reference sequence). The V and J ends lost 6 bases and 6 bases, in that order; junction bases with no gene match: 6. Here the CDR3 reads CASSPTSGRRNEQFF. CDR3 coding DNA: TGTGCCAGCAGCCCTACTAGCGGGAGGCGCAATGAGCAGTTCTTC.

J is TRBJ2-1 and V is TRBV30, with 10 nucleotides matching TRBD2. This CDR3 has 12 amino acids. V lost 8 bases and J lost 7; bases outside the gene matches: 5. Germline CDR1 reads GTSNPN; CDR2 reads SVGIG (reference sequence). CDR3 loop: CAQLAGRNEQFF. CDR3 coding DNA: TGTGCCCAACTAGCGGGGCGGAATGAGCAGTTCTTC.

The chain joins TRBV6-2 or TRBV6-3 to TRBJ2-7, with 7 nucleotides matching TRBD2. V lost 4 bases and J lost 0; bases outside the gene matches: 3. Germline V lookup: CDR1 MNHEY, CDR2 SVGEGT. The CDR3 runs to 14 residues. CDR3 nucleotides: TGTGCCAGCAGTTTTGGGGGGGGCTCCTACGAGCAGTACTTC. Residues: CASSFGGGSYEQYF.